A single count supports the clone carrying this TCR beta chain. Its antigen remains unidentified. Data came from immunoSEQ multiplex PCR; TCRdb stores just in-frame clones and leaves some out. Of 70,000 to 90,000 clones listed, about 79% are singletons. The data were obtained in a study of radiotherapy plus CTLA-4 blockade in lung cancer. Study-wide points: Radiotherapy plus ipilimumab was followed by expansion in blood of tumor-derived TCR clones.

The germline CDR1 and CDR2 sequences are SQVTM and ANQGSEA. CDR3 length: 12 amino acids. V lost 4 bases and J lost 6, with 10 bases in between. The sample in question was peripheral blood, obtained from a patient treated with radiotherapy plus ipilimumab. This TCR came from a human donor with non-small cell lung cancer whose response to radiotherapy plus ipilimumab could not be evaluated. Some clones in this sample may be carry-over from other donors' samples. The V call is TRBV29-1, the J call TRBJ2-1, with D perhaps matching TRBD2 (5 bases). Here the CDR3 DNA reads TGCAGCGTTGTCCCGGGGTCCAATGAGCAGTTCTTC. This translates into CSVVPGSNEQFF.